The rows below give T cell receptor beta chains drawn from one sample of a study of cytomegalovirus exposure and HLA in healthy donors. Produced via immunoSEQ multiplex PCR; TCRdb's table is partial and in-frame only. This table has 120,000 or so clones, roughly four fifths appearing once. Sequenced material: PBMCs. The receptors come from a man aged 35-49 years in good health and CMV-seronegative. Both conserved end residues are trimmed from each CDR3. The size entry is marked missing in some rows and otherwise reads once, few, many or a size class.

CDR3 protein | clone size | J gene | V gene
ASSLVGGNYGYT | - | TRBJ1-2 | TRBV5-8
ASSPVASDREYSPLH | - | TRBJ1-6 | TRBV13
ASNDRGYEQY | - | TRBJ2-7 | TRBV2
ASSLRTLRNTGELF | - | TRBJ2-2 | TRBV4-2
ASMGQLHTGELF | once | TRBJ2-2 | TRBV19
ASRTVAARNYGYT | - | TRBJ1-2 | TRBV27
ASSFWTSSYNEQF | - | TRBJ2-1 | TRBV27
ASGPTGSTDTQY | - | TRBJ2-3 | TRBV12-5
ASSPREGGSGNTIY | once | TRBJ1-3 | TRBV7-2
ATYRDSTEAF | - | TRBJ1-1 | TRBV13
ASSQPPETQY | - | TRBJ2-5 | TRBV4-1
ASSEAGGRDTQY | once | TRBJ2-3 | TRBV2
ASSPYLAGGIYEQY | - | TRBJ2-7 | TRBV28
ASSEGGGLNSQY | - | TRBJ2-4 | TRBV6-6
ASSPEQALAKNIQY | - | TRBJ2-4 | TRBV18
ATSRDRGANQYNEQF | - | TRBJ2-1 | TRBV15
AWRAGGRDEQY | - | TRBJ2-7 | TRBV30
ASSVDPGTGVSYGYT | - | TRBJ1-2 | TRBV11-2
ASSSPPMGSGANTGELF | - | TRBJ2-2 | TRBV7-3
ASSLMGGVRNTEAF | - | TRBJ1-1 | TRBV7-2
SVGGSGGRHNEQF | - | TRBJ2-1 | TRBV29-1
ASSQGPRVLNIQY | - | TRBJ2-4 | TRBV6-1
ASSRTDTQY | - | TRBJ2-3 | TRBV19
ATSMVVGTGGYEQY | - | - | TRBV15
ASTPTGTGHYEQY | - | TRBJ2-7 | TRBV27
ASSRRLRNEQF | - | TRBJ2-1 | TRBV5-6
ASQNQGVNTEAF | - | TRBJ1-1 | TRBV19
ASSEGQDNQPQH | - | TRBJ1-5 | TRBV5-1
ASRPTVQETQY | - | TRBJ2-5 | TRBV28
ASRPGGGGYT | few | TRBJ1-2 | TRBV28